This T cell receptor (beta chain) is drawn from a study of control samples from healthy donors and cancer patients. The protocol was immunoSEQ multiplex PCR, while the TCRdb copy is restricted to in-frame clones and leaves out a portion. The sample yields some 150,000 clones, around 94% seen once. The TCR was taken from a man aged 35 to 55 in good health. Sequencing input: blood.

The DNA of the CDR3 is TGTGCCAGCAGTCCCCCTCCCCCACAGGGGTTAAGCGAGCAGTACTTC. Translating gives CASSPPPPQGLSEQYF. V is TRBV6-6 and J is TRBJ2-7; 7 nucleotides match TRBD1. CDR3 length: 16 amino acids. Germline V lookup: CDR1 MNHNY, CDR2 SVGAGI (reference sequence). Unmatched junction bases numbered 16, after V lost 5 bases and J lost 6 bases.